This T cell receptor beta chain was sequenced for a study of T cell repertoires in ileal Crohn's disease. Profiled with immunoSEQ multiplex PCR; TCRdb holds only in-frame clones, not every one. The sample shows approximately 700 clones, less than 98% of them seen only once. Time point: inflamed ileum from the surgical specimen. Germline values: CDR1 SEHNR, CDR2 FQNEAQ (reference sequence). The CDR3 totals 13 residues. Trimming stripped 1 base from V and 6 bases from J, with 7 bases between. The sequence derives from an adult with Crohn's disease. The chain is built from TRBV7-9 and TRBJ1-5; no reliable D call. Sequenced sample: ileal tissue. The CDR3 region has the DNA TGTGCCAGCAGCTTAGGAGGGTTTCAGCCCCAGCATTTT. This codes for CASSLGGFQPQHF.